These 18 T cell receptor beta chains originate from one sample sequenced in a study of TIL therapy for anti-PD-1-resistant metastatic lung cancer. As for time point: pre-treatment sample, taken before nivolumab and TIL therapy. The libraries were made with immunoSEQ v3. The method was immunoSEQ multiplex PCR; TCRdb's version includes in-frame clones alone and lacks a portion of them. Of about 52,000 clones in the sample, 65% to 80% were seen once. This specimen consisted of blood, obtained at baseline. The source of these receptors is a woman between 30 and 80 years old with non-small cell lung cancer.

This chain joins TRBV9 and TRBJ1-2, with D possibly being TRBD1 (6 bases). Germline V CDR1 and CDR2: SGDLS, YYNGEE. The CDR3 runs to 12 residues. Trimming pared 3 bases from V and 8 bases from J, leaving 11 bases between. DNA of the CDR3: TGTGCCAGCAGCGACAGGGTAAGCGGCTACACCTTC. Its translation: CASSDRVSGYTF.

This chain uses TRBV9 with TRBJ2-2; D is unresolved. CDR1 and CDR2 from the germline V gene are SGDLS and YYNGEE. The CDR3 is 13 residues long. V lost 7 bases and J 0 bases, leaving 7 bases between the germline ends. The DNA for the CDR3 is TGTGCCAGCGGTCCGGCGAACACCGGGGAGCTGTTTTTT. Its protein is CASGPANTGELFF.

This chain links TRBV27 with TRBJ2-3, with D possibly matching TRBD2 (6 bases). Deletions cut 1 base from V and 6 bases from J, with 20 bases between. Germline V gene data show CDR1 as MNHEY and CDR2 as SMNVEV (reference sequence). The CDR3 consists of 17 residues. The CDR3 spells CASSLLGTPQAGDTQYF. CDR3 DNA: TGTGCCAGCAGTTTATTAGGAACGCCCCAGGCGGGGGATACGCAGTATTTT.

The chain couples TRBV19 to TRBJ1-2; TRBD1 might be the D (6 bases). The V end was cut by 5 bases, the J end by 2 bases, with 9 bases between. This CDR3 contains 13 residues. Germline CDR1 and CDR2: LNHDA and SQIVND (reference sequence). CDR3 sequence reads: CASSSTGNYGYTF. Written as DNA, the CDR3 is TGTGCCAGTAGTTCAACAGGGAACTATGGCTACACCTTC.

This chain links TRBV29-1 with TRBJ1-1; D remains unclear. Germline V gene sequence: CDR1 SQVTM, CDR2 ANQGSEA. Trimming removed 0 bases at V and 1 base at J, with 9 bases between. CDR3 size: 14 residues. CDR3 sequence (DNA): TGCAGCGTTGAAGATACCGGCAGGAACACTGAAGCTTTCTTT. As protein: CSVEDTGRNTEAFF.

Only a few counts were recorded for this clone. The chain recombines TRBV6-5 with TRBJ1-2; D perhaps matches TRBD1 (6 bases). Germline V gene data show CDR1 as MNHEY and CDR2 as SVGAGI. The germline V and J ends were trimmed by 5 bases and 3 bases, with 10 bases remaining between them. The CDR3 runs 13 residues. CDR3: CASSTGTYYGYTF. The CDR3 DNA reads as TGTGCCAGCAGTACCGGGACATACTATGGCTACACCTTC.

The chain employs TRBV27 and TRBJ2-5, with 7 bases that match TRBD2. J gave up 5 bases and V 2 bases, and 2 bases lay outside the gene matches. CDR1 and CDR2 from the germline V gene are MNHEY and SMNVEV (reference sequence). The CDR3 is 13 amino acids. For the CDR3, the DNA is TGTGCCAGCAGTTTAGGGGGAGGGGAGACCCAGTACTTC. The encoded protein is CASSLGGGETQYF.

The V call is TRBV11-3, the J call TRBJ2-7, with a tentative D call TRBD2 (5 bases). The length of the CDR3 is 14 residues. Germline V gives CDR1 SGHNT, CDR2 YENEEA. With 0 bases removed from V and 7 bases from J, the gap between germline ends came to 13 bases. CDR3 in DNA: TGTGCCAGCAGCTTAGATCTGGGGTCGGGGGAGCAGTACTTC. Its protein product is CASSLDLGSGEQYF.

The J gene is TRBJ1-2, the V gene TRBV27, with D possibly TRBD1 on 6 matching bases. Germline values: CDR1 MNHEY, CDR2 SMNVEV (reference sequence). Trimming shortened V by 4 bases and J by 2 bases, and 8 bases separated the two germline ends. CDR3 size: 13 residues. CDR3 sequence (DNA): TGTGCCAGCAGTTGGGGGCAGAACTATGGCTACACCTTC. This sequence encodes CASSWGQNYGYTF.

The CDR3 protein is CASSTNRNTEAFF. CDR3 sequence (DNA): TGTGCCAGCAGTACAAACCGGAACACTGAAGCTTTCTTT. The chain has TRBV6-5 and TRBJ1-1; D not resolved. The CDR3 runs 13 residues. The germline V gene encodes CDR1 MNHEY and CDR2 SVGAGI. V was clipped by 5 bases and J by 1 base, with 8 bases between them.

The chain links TRBV6-1 to TRBJ1-1; 8 nucleotides match TRBD1. The junction had 9 bases not matched to a gene; V was cut back by 2 bases and J by 1 base. CDR3 length: 17 amino acids. CDR1 is MNHNS and CDR2 is SASEGT in the germline V gene. As DNA, the CDR3 is TGTGCCAGCAGTGAAAGGGCCCGACAGGGGACGAACACTGAAGCTTTCTTT. Its translation is CASSERARQGTNTEAFF.

The genes are TRBV5-1 and TRBJ2-1; D possibly uses TRBD1 or TRBD2 (5 bases each). This CDR3 region has 14 residues. Per the germline V gene, CDR1 is SGHRS and CDR2 is YFSETQ. V lost 6 bases, J lost 1 base, and 11 bases lay in between. CDR3 DNA: TGCGCCAGCAATCGGGGCGTATCCTACAATGAGCAGTTCTTC. It codes for CASNRGVSYNEQFF.

CDR3 DNA: TGTGCCAGCAGCTGGACTAGCGGGGGGGCAGATACGCAGTATTTT. This codes for CASSWTSGGADTQYF. The chain uses TRBV5-6 and TRBJ2-3; the match to TRBD2 covers 15 bases. V shed 3 bases and J 4 bases; nucleotides not matched to a gene: 0. Germline assignment: CDR1 SGHDT and CDR2 YYEEEE. The CDR3 has 15 residues.

The rearrangement uses TRBV6-5 and TRBJ1-2, with 7 nucleotides matching TRBD1. With V trimmed by 8 bases and J by 8 bases, 5 bases remained unmatched. The CDR3 has 11 residues. The germline V gene has CDR1 MNHEY and CDR2 SVGAGI. The CDR3 sequence: CASEGATGYTF. For the CDR3, the DNA is TGTGCCAGCGAGGGGGCAACCGGCTACACCTTC.

V and J are TRBV5-6 and TRBJ1-2; D remains ambiguous. Trimming pared 4 bases from V and 6 bases from J, leaving 10 bases between. The germline gives CDR1 SGHDT, CDR2 YYEEEE. The CDR3 consists of 12 residues. The CDR3 DNA sequence: TGTGCCAGCAGCGTTGACCCAAATGGCTACACCTTC. Its translation: CASSVDPNGYTF.

The CDR3 protein is CASSEIGGRDEQYF. CDR3 nucleotides: TGTGCCAGCAGTGAAATTGGTGGGAGAGACGAGCAGTACTTC. The chain uses TRBV2 and TRBJ2-7, with D maybe TRBD2 (5 bases). In germline, CDR1 is SNHLY, CDR2 FYNNEI. Trimming removed 2 bases from V and 5 bases from J, with 13 bases in between. The CDR3 totals 14 residues.

CDR3 nucleotides: TGTGCCAGCTCACCGGGCGGATACGAGCAGTACTTC. It yields the protein CASSPGGYEQYF. The chain is built from TRBV18 and TRBJ2-7; no reliable D call. Trimming removed 3 bases from V and 4 bases from J, with 7 bases in between. The CDR3 totals 12 residues. Germline V gene data show CDR1 as KGHSH and CDR2 as LQKENI.

There are a few counts of this clone. The chain has TRBV10-3 and TRBJ1-1; D unresolved. Germline V lookup: CDR1 ENHRY, CDR2 SYGVKD. The CDR3 sequence is 17 residues long. V lost 11 bases and J lost 0, with 25 bases in between. CDR3 DNA: TGTGCCTCGAGGGAGGCTGGGCAGACCTCAATGAACACTGAAGCTTTCTTT. As protein: CASREAGQTSMNTEAFF.